The 21 T cell receptor beta chains presented below share a single source sample, sequenced in a study of blood T cells in healthy people across ages. A sample-barcoded 5' primer and a J-beta primer mix were used in a second PCR of roughly 6 to 12 cycles. TCRdb re-derived calls from the 5' RACE reads in MiXCR, one entry per CDR3 protein. The sample carries fewer than 700,000 distinct CDR3 sequences, less than 45% recorded once. Sequencing used blood. The receptors shown here come from a man of 80 years or more in good health.

V gene TRBV7-6 combines with J gene TRBJ2-5; D may correspond to TRBD1 or TRBD2 (5 bases each). Trimming took off 5 bases at V and 11 bases at J, with 30 bases between the two ends. There are 17 residues in the CDR3. Germline CDR1 and CDR2: SGHVS and FNYEAQ. CDR3 sequence: CASSPKDPGRSYNEQYF. For the CDR3, the DNA is TGTGCCAGCAGCCCGAAGGATCCGGGACGGTCCTACAATGAGCAGTACTTC.

This clonotype was counted a single time. The chain combines TRBV20-1 with TRBJ1-4; D ambiguous. Per germline, CDR1 DFQATT and CDR2 SNEGSKA (reference sequence). The V end lost 8 bases, the J end lost 8 bases, and 21 bases lay between the germline ends. The length of the CDR3 is 14 residues. CDR3 sequence reads: CSTHDRTKGEKLFF. CDR3 in DNA: TGCAGTACGCATGACCGAACTAAAGGGGAAAAACTGTTTTTT.

Many counts were recorded for this clonotype. The chain is built from TRBV29-1 and TRBJ2-7, with TRBD1 as a possible D gene (9 bases). Germline-derived CDR1 and CDR2 are SQVTM and ANQGSEA. Trimming stripped 7 bases from V and 6 bases from J, with 19 bases between. The CDR3 spans 13 residues. CDR3 amino acids: CSGTGTGTSEQYF. DNA for the CDR3: TGCAGCGGAACCGGGACAGGGACTAGCGAGCAGTACTTC.

This clonotype has a count of ten or more. The chain recombines TRBV7-8 with TRBJ2-7; no clear D. Trimming pared 2 bases from V and 5 bases from J, leaving 7 bases between. CDR3 length equals 12 residues. Germline V CDR1 and CDR2: SGHVS, FQNEAQ. For the CDR3, the DNA is TGTGCCAGCAGCTTAAGGGATGACGAGCAGTACTTC. Protein: CASSLRDDEQYF.

In the case of this clonotype: A much larger clone lies a single base off, so this may be a read error. The gene calls are TRBV5-1 and TRBJ2-1; 9 nucleotides line up with TRBD2. The V and J ends lost 4 bases and 10 bases, in that order; junction bases with no gene match: 15. The germline V gene encodes CDR1 SGHRS and CDR2 YFSETQ. The CDR3 consists of 16 residues. For the CDR3, the DNA is TGCGCCAGCAGCCTACGGACTGGCGGGGGGGCGGGCGAGCAGTTCTTC. Protein sequence: CASSLRTGGGAGEQFF.

The CDR3: CASSFGERDSPLHF. CDR3 sequence (DNA): TGTGCCAGCAGCTTTGGGGAAAGGGATTCACCCCTCCACTTT. V usage is TRBV7-3 and J usage is TRBJ1-6, with D unclear. The CDR3 length is 14 residues. Germline lookup yields CDR1 SGHTA and CDR2 FQGTGA. Deletions cut 3 bases from V and 8 bases from J, with 11 bases between.

The table lists this clonotype with a few counts. The chain couples TRBV4-1 to TRBJ2-7; tentatively, D is TRBD1 (5 bases). This CDR3 has 15 amino acids. CDR1 and CDR2 from the germline V gene are MGHRA and YSYEKL. V was pared by 3 bases and J by 0 bases, with 12 bases between. CDR3 protein: CASSQDISISYEQYF. In DNA, the CDR3 is TGCGCCAGCAGCCAGGACATTTCGATCTCCTACGAGCAGTACTTC.

The CDR3: CSAAPRGVHYEQYF. The DNA for the CDR3 is TGCAGTGCCGCCCCCCGCGGAGTACACTACGAGCAGTACTTC. The chain carries TRBV20-1 and TRBJ2-1; no clear D. TRBJ2-7 matches the DNA end more closely, so the J call is doubtful. The CDR3 is made up of 14 amino acids. CDR1 DFQATT and CDR2 SNEGSKA come from the germline V gene (reference sequence).

J is TRBJ1-5 and V is TRBV7-2, with D tentatively TRBD1 (6 bases). Germline V CDR1 and CDR2: SGHTA, FQGNSA. This CDR3 has 14 residues. Deletions cut 8 bases from V and 3 bases from J, with 14 bases between. CDR3 bases: TGTGCCAGCGGAGGGGGGGGGTTCAATCAGCCCCAGCATTTT. It yields the protein CASGGGGFNQPQHF.

This clonotype was picked up a small number of times. This rearrangement joins TRBV20-1 to TRBJ1-2; D unresolved. V dropped 3 bases and J dropped 4 bases, with 9 bases sitting between them. The CDR3 is made up of 12 amino acids. CDR1 and CDR2 from the germline V gene are DFQATT and SNEGSKA (reference sequence). CDR3 sequence: CSASSNSYGYTF. Written as DNA, the CDR3 is TGCAGTGCTAGTTCAAACTCCTATGGCTACACCTTC.

CDR3 amino acids: CASRRGGGNYEQYF. CDR3 in DNA: TGTGCCAGCAGGCGAGGGGGGGGTAACTACGAGCAGTACTTC. This rearrangement joins TRBV12-3 or TRBV12-4 to TRBJ2-7; a possible D gene is TRBD2 (7 bases). CDR3 size: 14 residues. V lost 6 bases, J lost 3 bases, and 15 bases lay in between.

V and J are TRBV6-1 and TRBJ1-4; D not resolved. With 4 bases removed from V and 8 bases from J, the gap between germline ends came to 14 bases. Germline-derived CDR1 and CDR2 are MNHNS and SASEGT. This CDR3 has 14 amino acids. The CDR3 region is CASSVRSGGEKLFF. The CDR3 region has the DNA TGTGCCAGCAGTGTCAGGAGTGGAGGGGAAAAACTGTTTTTT.

This clonotype was seen a handful of times. The V gene is TRBV7-2, the J gene TRBJ2-7; D is uncertain. The V end lost 0 bases, the J end lost 3 bases, and 9 bases lay between the germline ends. CDR3 length: 14 residues. Germline CDR1 and CDR2: SGHTA and FQGNSA. The CDR3 spells CASSLAPVIYEQYF. The CDR3 DNA follows: TGTGCCAGCAGCTTAGCTCCAGTCATCTACGAGCAGTACTTC.

The chain joins TRBV7-2 to TRBJ2-5; D might be TRBD2 (6 bases). Judging by the DNA end, TRBJ2-7 fits better; the J call may be wrong. This CDR3 is 14 amino acids long. Germline V gene data show CDR1 as SGHTA and CDR2 as FQGNSA. The CDR3 sequence: CASSLSRRVGEQYF. The CDR3 bases are TGTGCCAGCAGCCTTAGCAGGAGGGTTGGCGAGCAGTACTTC.

This chain links TRBV12-3 or TRBV12-4 with TRBJ2-7; a possible D gene is TRBD2 (5 bases). Trimming removed 6 bases at V and 0 bases at J, with 15 bases between. The CDR3 contains 15 residues. The CDR3 loop reads CASSPRHGSSYEQYF. In DNA, the CDR3 is TGTGCCAGCAGCCCCCGACATGGGAGCTCCTACGAGCAGTACTTC.

The V call is TRBV20-1, the J call TRBJ1-5, with 12 bases aligning to TRBD1. This CDR3 comprises 16 residues. Germline V lookup: CDR1 DFQATT, CDR2 SNEGSKA (reference sequence). The J segment lost 7 bases and the V segment lost 4 bases, leaving 11 bases of the junction unmatched. The CDR3 spells CSATKAAGQGAQPQHF. The CDR3 region has the DNA TGCAGTGCTACTAAGGCTGCGGGACAGGGGGCCCAGCCCCAGCATTTT.

A word on this clonotype: One end of the junction fails to match germline, which may point to a read error. The V gene is TRBV6-1, the J gene TRBJ2-3; 9 bases agree with TRBD2. Germline values: CDR1 MNHNS, CDR2 SASEGT. The CDR3 is 16 amino acids. CDR3 nucleotide sequence: TGTGTCAGCATCGAGCGGGGGGCGTTAAGTCCAGATACGCAGTATTTT. As protein: CVSIERGALSPDTQYF.

This clonotype was detected only a few times. This chain joins TRBV7-2 and TRBJ2-5, with 8 bases fitting TRBD2. The ends lost 6 bases at V and 5 bases at J; junction bases unmatched: 8. The germline gives CDR1 SGHTA, CDR2 FQGNSA. The CDR3 contains 14 residues. The chain's CDR3 is CASSSRTSWETQYF. The CDR3, as DNA: TGTGCCAGCAGTTCTCGGACTAGCTGGGAGACCCAGTACTTC. The full variable domain, rest sourced from reference TRBV7-2 and TRBJ2-5, is GAGVSQSPSNKVTEKGKDVELRCDPISGHTALYWYRQSLGQGLEFLIYFQGNSAPDKSGLPSDRFSAERTGGSVSTLTIQRTQQEDSAVYLCASSSRTSWETQYFGPGTRLLVL.

This clonotype occurred a few times. This chain links TRBV21-1 with TRBJ2-7. TRBV21-1 constitutes a pseudogene. The CDR3 is 10 residues long. The CDR3 region has the DNA TGTGCCAGCACAGTTTACGAGCAGTACTTC. It codes for CASTVYEQYF.

V and J are TRBV7-6 and TRBJ1-4, with D possibly TRBD1 on 5 matching bases. CDR3 length: 14 residues. V was clipped by 5 bases and J by 5 bases, with 12 bases between them. Germline CDR1 SGHVS, CDR2 FNYEAQ. The CDR3 region is CASSPVGVNEKLFF. The DNA of the CDR3 is TGTGCCAGCAGCCCCGTGGGGGTGAATGAAAAACTGTTTTTT.

Points on this clonotype: An end of the junction does not agree with germline; a read error may underlie this. The V and J genes are TRBV24-1 and TRBJ1-2; D not certain. CDR1 KGHDR and CDR2 SFDVKD come from the germline V gene. There are 16 residues in the CDR3. Here the CDR3 reads CATSDSRRPAPYAYTF. The CDR3 DNA sequence: TGTGCCACCAGTGATTCCCGACGGCCGGCGCCTTATGCCTACACCTTC.